The next 15 T cell receptor beta chains were all read from a single sample in a study of shared clonotypes between healthy human individuals. Terminally differentiated effector memory CD45RA+ cells were excluded by CCR7 positive selection of CD45RO-negative cells. Using immunoSEQ multiplex PCR, the repertoire was profiled, and TCRdb retains in-frame clones only, with some absent. The sample lists millions of clones; about 93% were seen once. Sequencing used naive CD8+ T cells from PBMCs. The receptors originated from a young man in good health. Some clones in this sample may be carry-over from other donors' samples.

The gene calls are TRBV9 and TRBJ2-2, with D uncertain. Germline lookup yields CDR1 SGDLS and CDR2 YYNGEE. The CDR3 runs 13 residues. The V end lost 3 bases, the J end lost 8 bases, and 11 bases lay between the germline ends. CDR3 nucleotides: TGTGCCAGCAGCGCCGGTTGGTGGGGGGAGCTGTTTTTT. Translated: CASSAGWWGELFF.

The J gene is TRBJ1-1, the V gene TRBV9; 7 bases fit TRBD1. The trim removed 3 bases at V and 2 bases at J, leaving 4 bases unmatched. This CDR3 comprises 14 residues. Germline CDR1 SGDLS, CDR2 YYNGEE. In nucleotides, the CDR3 is TGTGCCAGCAGCGCGGGGGACAGCAACACTGAAGCTTTCTTT. Protein: CASSAGDSNTEAFF.

This clone was recorded only once. The chain has TRBV29-1 and TRBJ2-1, with 8 bases aligning to TRBD2. The CDR3 has 16 residues. Losses at the gene ends were 1 base for V and 4 bases for J; bases not matched to a gene: 9. Germline V lookup: CDR1 SQVTM, CDR2 ANQGSEA. For the CDR3, the DNA is TGCAGCGTTGAAGGCCCAACTAGCGGACAATACAATGAGCAGTTCTTC. It codes for CSVEGPTSGQYNEQFF.

The chain combines TRBV5-5 with TRBJ1-2, with D maybe TRBD1 (5 bases). Trimming cost V 4 bases and J 4 bases, with 14 bases left between them. This CDR3 contains 14 residues. The V gene's germline CDR1 is SGHKS and CDR2 YYEKEE (reference sequence). CDR3 in DNA: TGTGCCAGCAGCCACATCCGGGGGAGCTATGGCTACACCTTC. It specifies CASSHIRGSYGYTF. The variable domain in full, with the rest retrieved from reference TRBV5-5 and TRBJ1-2, is DAGVTQSPTHLIKTRGQQVTLRCSPISGHKSVSWYQQVLGQGPQFIFQYYEKEERGRGNFPDRFSARQFPNYSSELNVNALLLGDSALYLCASSHIRGSYGYTFGSGTRLTVV.

In its sample, this clone was seen once. The chain carries TRBV27 and TRBJ2-4; a possible D gene is TRBD1 (6 bases). Germline V gene data show CDR1 as MNHEY and CDR2 as SMNVEV (reference sequence). This CDR3 region has 14 residues. Trimming left V 6 bases short and J 6 bases short, with 15 bases between. CDR3 sequence: CASSPGTKGNIQYF. For the CDR3, the DNA is TGTGCCAGCAGCCCCGGGACAAAGGGAAACATTCAGTACTTC.

To note about this clone: Other nucleotide sequences from this sample produce the same CDR3. The chain employs TRBV9 and TRBJ2-1, with 7 bases aligning to TRBD2. From germline, CDR1 is SGDLS and CDR2 YYNGEE. V shed 0 bases, J shed 5 bases, and the junction held 5 bases outside the gene matches. The CDR3 loop spans 15 amino acids. The CDR3 sequence is CASSVGAGVNNEQFF. CDR3 coding DNA: TGTGCCAGCAGCGTAGGTGCGGGAGTGAACAATGAGCAGTTCTTC.

V gene TRBV9 combines with J gene TRBJ1-3, with D possibly being TRBD1 (5 bases). The germline CDR1 and CDR2 sequences are SGDLS and YYNGEE. This CDR3 spans 15 amino acids. V dropped 4 bases and J dropped 3 bases, with 14 bases sitting between them. This chain's CDR3 is CASSPSGTSGNTIYF. In nucleotides, the CDR3 is TGTGCCAGCAGCCCTTCCGGGACCAGTGGAAACACCATATATTTT.

The chain combines TRBV4-3 with TRBJ2-1; 10 positions match TRBD2. V shed 0 bases, J shed 7 bases, and the junction held 12 bases outside the gene matches. In germline, CDR1 is LGHNA, CDR2 YSLEER. The CDR3 length is 18 residues. CDR3 in DNA: TGCGCCAGCAGCCAAGATTGGGCTAGCGGGAGTTTTGTAAATGAGCAGTTCTTC. Translating it yields CASSQDWASGSFVNEQFF.

A note on this clone: Within the sample, other DNA sequences also encode this same CDR3. The chain carries TRBV27 and TRBJ1-1; D call uncertain. V lost 8 bases and J 1 base, leaving 11 bases between the germline ends. The CDR3 loop spans 13 amino acids. Germline assignment: CDR1 MNHEY and CDR2 SMNVEV (reference sequence). CDR3 region: CASQPRENTEAFF. The CDR3 DNA is TGTGCCAGCCAACCAAGGGAGAACACTGAAGCTTTCTTT.

This clone was seen just once. This chain uses TRBV5-4 with TRBJ2-7; tentative D call: TRBD2 (5 bases). CDR1 and CDR2 (germline): SGHNT, YYREEE (reference sequence). This CDR3 is 16 amino acids long. The V and J ends lost 6 bases and 0 bases respectively, with 19 bases between them. Here the CDR3 DNA reads TGTGCCAGCACCATCAACCGCGGTGGGAGCTCCTACGAGCAGTACTTC. Its protein is CASTINRGGSSYEQYF.

The chain uses TRBV27 and TRBJ2-7; unclear D gene. V gave up 6 bases and J gave up 0 bases, with 3 bases separating them. This CDR3 comprises 11 residues. Germline CDR1 reads MNHEY; CDR2 reads SMNVEV (reference sequence). Written as DNA, the CDR3 is TGTGCCAGCAGACACTCCTACGAGCAGTACTTC. It codes for CASRHSYEQYF.

This clone was seen just once. This rearrangement joins TRBV30 to TRBJ1-1, with D possibly matching TRBD1 (6 bases). Germline V gives CDR1 GTSNPN, CDR2 SVGIG (reference sequence). CDR3 length: 13 amino acids. V lost 5 bases and J lost 4, with 14 bases in between. In DNA form, the CDR3 reads TGTGCCTGGGTGGGGGGCGCGGGCACTGAAGCTTTCTTT. Amino acids: CAWVGGAGTEAFF.

V usage is TRBV29-1 and J usage is TRBJ2-7; D possibly corresponds to TRBD1 (6 bases). Germline V CDR1 and CDR2: SQVTM, ANQGSEA. The CDR3 runs 13 residues. Deletions cut 0 bases from V and 9 bases from J, with 15 bases between. This CDR3 is CSVEDGAGVRQYF. CDR3 nucleotide sequence: TGCAGCGTTGAAGATGGGGCAGGGGTACGGCAGTACTTC.

V usage is TRBV28 and J usage is TRBJ2-7; no clear D. Germline loops: CDR1 MDHEN, CDR2 SYDVKM. CDR3 size: 12 residues. The V end lost 5 bases, the J end lost 4 bases, and 9 bases lay between the germline ends. CDR3 in amino acids: CASSPSLYEQYF. The CDR3 nucleotides read TGTGCCAGCAGTCCCAGCTTGTACGAGCAGTACTTC.

This chain joins TRBV6-6 and TRBJ2-4, with D perhaps matching TRBD1 (7 bases). CDR3 length: 12 amino acids. Germline lookup yields CDR1 MNHNY and CDR2 SVGAGI (reference sequence). V lost 8 bases and J 5 bases, leaving 10 bases between the germline ends. CDR3 amino acids: CASRGTENIQYF. The CDR3 region has the DNA TGTGCCAGCCGCGGGACAGAAAACATTCAGTACTTC.